The next 5 T cell receptor beta chains were all read from a single sample in a study of T-cell memory formation after mild COVID-19. MiXCR, run by TCRdb on the 5' RACE reads, gives a single entry per CDR3 protein. The sample consists of approximately 570,000 distinct CDR3 sequences, roughly 18% of them appearing once. Specimen: PBMCs or a T cell subset sorted from them (not recorded which). The receptors derive from an adult woman who had mild COVID-19 (a few samples of this study predate the infection). Cell type and time point are not known.

This clonotype was seen more than once but under ten times. This chain connects TRBV24-1 to TRBJ1-1, with 9 bases identical to TRBD1. From germline, CDR1 is KGHDR and CDR2 SFDVKD. The CDR3 is 15 amino acids. J was trimmed by 4 bases and V by 4 bases; bases with no gene match: 6. The DNA of the CDR3 is TGTGCCACCAGTGAGGCTGGACAGGGGCCCACTGAAGCTTTCTTT. Translated: CATSEAGQGPTEAFF.

This clonotype was found a few times. This chain uses TRBV5-1 with TRBJ2-7; 7 bases map to TRBD1. The germline V gene has CDR1 SGHRS and CDR2 YFSETQ. CDR3 length: 13 amino acids. The trim removed 4 bases at V and 4 bases at J, leaving 5 bases unmatched. The CDR3 reads CASSTGTEYEQYF. CDR3 DNA sequence: TGCGCCAGCAGCACCGGGACAGAGTACGAGCAGTACTTC.

The CDR3: CASSIPRSANVAGNTIYF. CDR3 nucleotides: TGTGCCAGTAGTATCCCTCGGTCCGCCAACGTGGCTGGAAACACCATATATTTT. The rearrangement uses TRBV19 and TRBJ1-3; D is uncertain. The CDR3 runs to 18 residues. Germline V gene lookup returns CDR1 LNHDA and CDR2 SQIVND (reference sequence). The V end was cut by 3 bases, the J end by 2 bases, with 20 bases between.

The genes are TRBV29-1 and TRBJ1-1; D is unresolved. The CDR3 contains 12 residues. Germline V lookup: CDR1 SQVTM, CDR2 ANQGSEA. Trimming took off 3 bases at V and 0 bases at J, with 5 bases between the two ends. CDR3 in DNA: TGCAGCGTTGATTGGATGAACACTGAAGCTTTCTTT. Protein sequence: CSVDWMNTEAFF.

This clonotype was counted between two and nine times. The chain has TRBV5-1 and TRBJ2-1; D might be TRBD1 or TRBD2, each matching 5 bases. The CDR3 consists of 14 residues. V was trimmed by 4 bases and J by 5 bases, leaving 13 bases between them. Germline CDR1 and CDR2: SGHRS and YFSETQ. The CDR3 loop is CASSPTGPNNEQFF. CDR3 in DNA: TGCGCCAGCAGCCCCACGGGGCCGAACAATGAGCAGTTCTTC. The full variable domain, in which reference TRBV5-1 and TRBJ2-1 provide the parts outside the CDR3, is KAGVTQTPRYLIKTRGQQVTLSCSPISGHRSVSWYQQTPGQGLQFLFEYFSETQRNKGNFPGRFSGRQFSNSRSEMNVSTLELGDSALYLCASSPTGPNNEQFFGPGTRLTVL.